This T cell receptor (beta chain) stems from a study of T cell repertoires in cytomegalovirus infection. Overall study context: Both a matching HLA type and CMV infection were indicated by public TCR beta signatures.

Study-wide findings and caveats: Dominant in the ex vivo response were TCR beta clonotypes restricted by HLA-C and specific for CMV. The cumulative frequency of public TCR beta families identified carriers of CMV plus the relevant HLA.

In TCRdb, the reads were re-called with MiXCR into one record per CDR3 protein. The table includes about 240,000 distinct CDR3 sequences, roughly an eighth detected once. This clonotype was counted only a few times. The antigen is undetermined. The junction had 6 bases not matched to a gene; V was cut back by 5 bases and J by 4 bases. The CDR3 extends over 14 amino acids. CDR1 is SGHRS, CDR2 YFSETQ, per germline. This chain links TRBV5-1 with TRBJ2-3, with 8 bases lining up with TRBD2. The sample was PBMCs. The sequence was obtained from a human donor in good health (CMV status not recorded). Some clones in this sample may be carry-over from other donors' samples. In nucleotides, the CDR3 is TGCGCCAGCAGTCGGGAGGGCGTCGCAGATACGCAGTATTTT. Amino acid sequence: CASSREGVADTQYF.